Presented here are 30 T cell receptor beta chains from one specimen sequenced in a study of lymphopenia after photon versus proton radiotherapy. The data were produced by immunoSEQ multiplex PCR, yet TCRdb's version contains in-frame clones alone and is incomplete. The profile shows about 39,000 clones, 92% of them singletons. The sequencing here drew on peripheral blood, taken from a patient treated with photon-based radiotherapy. These receptors originate from a man in his 60s with cholangiocarcinoma.

V and J are TRBV5-6 and TRBJ1-4, with 7 bases identical to TRBD1. The CDR3 runs 15 residues. Losses at the gene ends were 4 bases for V and 5 bases for J; bases not matched to a gene: 8. Germline CDR1 reads SGHDT; CDR2 reads YYEEEE. CDR3 in amino acids: CASSQRTGQNEKLFF. The CDR3 DNA reads TGTGCCAGCAGCCAACGGACAGGACAAAATGAAAAACTGTTTTTT.

The chain uses TRBV6-6 and TRBJ2-7, with D possibly matching TRBD1 (5 bases). This CDR3 spans 13 amino acids. Germline V gene sequence: CDR1 MNHNY, CDR2 SVGAGI (reference sequence). V lost 4 bases, J lost 5 bases, and 12 bases lay in between. The CDR3 is CASSFGHSDEQYF. The CDR3 DNA is TGTGCCAGCAGTTTTGGACATTCAGACGAGCAGTACTTC.

The chain couples TRBV28 to TRBJ1-5; tentatively, D is TRBD1 (6 bases). CDR1 and CDR2 from the germline V gene are MDHEN and SYDVKM. V lost 3 bases to trimming and J lost 4 bases, with 16 bases between them. The CDR3 totals 16 residues. CDR3 DNA sequence: TGTGCCAGCAGTTTTCCCTCACAGGGATCAAATCAGCCCCAGCATTTT. Protein: CASSFPSQGSNQPQHF.

The chain is built from TRBV18 and TRBJ2-5, with TRBD2 matching over 8 bases. From germline, CDR1 is KGHSH and CDR2 LQKENI. CDR3 length equals 14 residues. J gave up 4 bases and V 3 bases, and 4 bases lay outside the gene matches. The CDR3 loop is CASSPGTRRETQYF. DNA of the CDR3: TGTGCCAGCTCACCCGGGACTAGAAGAGAGACCCAGTACTTC.

The chain recombines TRBV4-3 with TRBJ2-3; no reliable D call. This CDR3 is built from 18 residues. Trimming shortened V by 2 bases and J by 3 bases, and 21 bases separated the two germline ends. Germline V gene data show CDR1 as LGHNA and CDR2 as YSLEER. CDR3 nucleotide sequence: TGCGCCAGCAGCCAATCGTCACGAGACACCTCGAGTACAGATACGCAGTATTTT. It encodes CASSQSSRDTSSTDTQYF.

This chain joins TRBV5-1 and TRBJ2-6; 8 positions agree with TRBD1. The CDR3 contains 17 residues. Unmatched junction bases numbered 6, after V lost 1 base and J lost 3 bases. The germline CDR1 and CDR2 sequences are SGHRS and YFSETQ. CDR3 bases: TGCGCCAGCAGCTTGAGTCAGGGGGCGGGTGGGGCCAACGTCCTGACTTTC. Its protein is CASSLSQGAGGANVLTF.

The V gene is TRBV15, the J gene TRBJ1-1; no reliable D call. Between the trimmed V and J ends, which lost 2 bases and 2 bases, there was a span of 3 bases. CDR3 length: 12 amino acids. The V gene's germline CDR1 is LNHNV and CDR2 YYDKDF (reference sequence). CDR3 sequence reads: CATSRLNTEAFF. The DNA of the CDR3 is TGTGCCACCAGCAGACTTAACACTGAAGCTTTCTTT.

The chain employs TRBV10-3 and TRBJ2-5; D perhaps matches TRBD2 (5 bases). V was shortened by 4 bases and J by 5 bases, with 5 bases between the two germline ends. Germline values: CDR1 ENHRY, CDR2 SYGVKD. The CDR3 is made up of 11 amino acids. This chain's CDR3 is CAISGGETQYF. CDR3 DNA sequence: TGTGCCATCAGTGGCGGGGAGACCCAGTACTTC.

This chain joins TRBV7-2 and TRBJ2-2, with 12 bases fitting TRBD2. Germline V gene data show CDR1 as SGHTA and CDR2 as FQGNSA. J was trimmed by 7 bases and V by 6 bases; bases with no gene match: 9. The CDR3 is made up of 16 amino acids. The CDR3 loop reads CASRHPGLAGLGELFF. DNA for the CDR3: TGTGCCAGCAGACACCCGGGACTAGCGGGCCTCGGGGAGCTGTTTTTT.

This chain uses TRBV11-2 with TRBJ1-3; TRBD1 might be the D (6 bases). Germline V gene lookup returns CDR1 SGHAT and CDR2 FQNNGV. The CDR3 runs 16 residues. V lost 3 bases, J lost 0 bases, and 12 bases lay in between. This CDR3 is CASSLGGPYSGNTIYF. The CDR3 DNA follows: TGTGCCAGCAGCTTGGGGGGGCCCTACTCTGGAAACACCATATATTTT.

V and J are TRBV7-8 and TRBJ1-1; TRBD1 matches 8 bases. Germline V gene data show CDR1 as SGHVS and CDR2 as FQNEAQ. With V trimmed by 6 bases and J by 2 bases, 11 bases remained unmatched. This CDR3 spans 16 amino acids. CDR3 sequence reads: CASRQGDGLLNTEAFF. As DNA, the CDR3 is TGTGCCAGCAGACAGGGGGATGGCTTACTAAACACTGAAGCTTTCTTT.

This clone has just one count. The genes are TRBV5-1 and TRBJ2-7; D unresolved. The CDR3 totals 16 residues. The germline V gene has CDR1 SGHRS and CDR2 YFSETQ. Trimming cost V 0 bases and J 0 bases, with 13 bases left between them. DNA for the CDR3: TGCGCCAGCAGCTTGGGTCCGGCAACCGACTCCTACGAGCAGTACTTC. Its translation is CASSLGPATDSYEQYF.

The rearrangement joins TRBV28 to TRBJ2-3; 7 bases are shared with TRBD2. This CDR3 has 14 amino acids. V gave up 7 bases and J gave up 5 bases; unmatched junction bases: 9. CDR1 and CDR2 from the germline V gene are MDHEN and SYDVKM. CDR3 residues: CASIAALAVDTQYF. The CDR3, as DNA: TGTGCCAGCATCGCCGCCCTAGCGGTAGATACGCAGTATTTT.

V gene TRBV28 combines with J gene TRBJ2-7; D tentatively fits TRBD1 or TRBD2 (5 bases each). CDR1 is MDHEN and CDR2 is SYDVKM in the germline V gene. V lost 6 bases to trimming and J lost 6 bases, with 24 bases between them. The CDR3 length is 16 residues. DNA of the CDR3: TGTGCCAGCAGGTACACCCGGGACCCCCAAAACTCCGAGCAGTACTTC. Its protein is CASRYTRDPQNSEQYF.

The CDR3 region has the DNA TGTGCCAGCAGCTTGGCTTCCCCAGAGACCCAGTACTTC. It yields the protein CASSLASPETQYF. V gene TRBV5-5 combines with J gene TRBJ2-5; D not certain. Germline V gene sequence: CDR1 SGHKS, CDR2 YYEKEE (reference sequence). V dropped 0 bases and J dropped 4 bases, with 7 bases sitting between them. The CDR3 has 13 amino acids.

This clone showed up just a few times. The chain uses TRBV15 and TRBJ1-1; unclear D gene. V was clipped by 2 bases and J by 4 bases, with 8 bases between them. Germline V gene data show CDR1 as LNHNV and CDR2 as YYDKDF (reference sequence). This CDR3 has 13 residues. The CDR3 sequence is CATSRNRITEAFF. In DNA, the CDR3 is TGTGCCACCAGCAGAAATAGGATCACTGAAGCTTTCTTT.

This sequence joins TRBV19 and TRBJ2-7; TRBD1 agrees at 7 bases. Germline CDR1 reads LNHDA; CDR2 reads SQIVND (reference sequence). The V gene end was trimmed by 2 bases and the J gene end by 1 base; junction bases not matched to a gene: 8. The CDR3 loop spans 16 amino acids. This CDR3 reads CASSITPAGGSYEQYF. CDR3 coding DNA: TGTGCCAGTAGTATAACTCCGGCAGGGGGTTCCTACGAGCAGTACTTC.

The CDR3 protein is CASRGTRVSYEQYF. The CDR3 bases are TGTGCCAGCAGAGGGACAAGGGTTTCCTACGAGCAGTACTTC. This sequence joins TRBV28 and TRBJ2-7; possible D gene TRBD1, 6 bases. V was clipped by 6 bases and J by 1 base, with 13 bases between them. Germline V lookup: CDR1 MDHEN, CDR2 SYDVKM. The CDR3 totals 14 residues.

A single count supports this clone. The chain carries TRBV28 and TRBJ2-2; a possible D gene is TRBD2 (6 bases). The CDR3 is 13 amino acids. The germline V and J ends were trimmed by 5 bases and 7 bases, with 11 bases remaining between them. CDR1 is MDHEN and CDR2 is SYDVKM in the germline V gene. CDR3 nucleotide sequence: TGTGCCAGCAGTCGCGGGGATGGCGGGGAGCTGTTTTTT. Residues: CASSRGDGGELFF.

This chain joins TRBV11-3 and TRBJ1-4; D gene ambiguous. There are 14 residues in the CDR3. Trimming took off 2 bases at V and 0 bases at J, with 4 bases between the two ends. Per germline, CDR1 SGHNT and CDR2 YENEEA. The CDR3 loop reads CASSLTATNEKLFF. CDR3 sequence (DNA): TGTGCCAGCAGCTTAACGGCAACTAATGAAAAACTGTTTTTT.

This chain links TRBV11-1 with TRBJ1-3; D perhaps matches TRBD1 (6 bases). Trimming shortened V by 5 bases and J by 1 base, and 12 bases separated the two germline ends. The germline V gene has CDR1 SGHAT and CDR2 FQDESV (reference sequence). This CDR3 is 15 amino acids long. The CDR3 here is CASSLNRVSGNTIYF. DNA for the CDR3: TGTGCCAGCAGCCTGAACAGGGTATCTGGAAACACCATATATTTT.

This clone was picked up one time. The chain links TRBV18 to TRBJ2-3, with TRBD1 matching over 9 bases. The CDR3 extends over 16 amino acids. V shed 6 bases and J 2 bases; nucleotides not matched to a gene: 9. The germline gives CDR1 KGHSH, CDR2 LQKENI. CDR3 sequence (DNA): TGTGCCAGCTCCCTCGGGAGGACAGGGGTCACAGATACGCAGTATTTT. Protein product: CASSLGRTGVTDTQYF. Using reference TRBV18 and TRBJ2-3 for the parts outside the CDR3, the full variable domain is NAGVMQNPRHLVRRRGQEARLRCSPMKGHSHVYWYRQLPEEGLKFMVYLQKENIIDESGMPKERFSAEFPKEGPSILRIQQVVRGDSAAYFCASSLGRTGVTDTQYFGPGTRLTVL.

This rearrangement joins TRBV28 to TRBJ1-4, with unresolved D. Germline V lookup: CDR1 MDHEN, CDR2 SYDVKM. The CDR3 has 15 amino acids. V lost 3 bases and J 8 bases, leaving 16 bases between the germline ends. CDR3 in amino acids: CASSLVVPVGEKLFF. The CDR3 DNA is TGTGCCAGCAGTTTGGTTGTCCCAGTCGGGGAAAAACTGTTTTTT.

This chain connects TRBV19 to TRBJ1-5; 7 bases fit TRBD1. J lost 0 bases, V lost 5 bases, and 10 bases had no gene match. The CDR3 loop spans 17 amino acids. The V gene's germline CDR1 is LNHDA and CDR2 SQIVND (reference sequence). CDR3 coding DNA: TGTGCCAGTAGTTTGCTAGGGACAGATTATAGCAATCAGCCCCAGCATTTT. Protein: CASSLLGTDYSNQPQHF.

This chain uses TRBV6-1 with TRBJ1-1, with 7 nucleotides matching TRBD1. V dropped 8 bases and J dropped 1; count of bases not matched to a gene: 10. Germline values: CDR1 MNHNS, CDR2 SASEGT. This CDR3 spans 15 amino acids. The CDR3 is CASWRQGYSNTEAFF. Written as DNA, the CDR3 is TGTGCCAGCTGGAGACAGGGCTACTCGAACACTGAAGCTTTCTTT.

The sample holds one count of this clone. In nucleotides, the CDR3 is TGTGCCAGCAGTTCTCAGCGTACTAGCAAAGAGACCCAGTACTTC. Protein: CASSSQRTSKETQYF. J is TRBJ2-5 and V is TRBV27; D might be TRBD2 (6 bases). Per the germline V gene, CDR1 is MNHEY and CDR2 is SMNVEV (reference sequence). The CDR3 has 15 residues. V lost 4 bases and J lost 3, with 15 bases in between.

The chain combines TRBV6-6 with TRBJ2-5, with D possibly being TRBD1 (5 bases). The V end lost 4 bases, the J end lost 5 bases, and 14 bases lay between the germline ends. CDR3 length: 14 amino acids. Germline V gene data show CDR1 as MNHNY and CDR2 as SVGAGI (reference sequence). As DNA, the CDR3 is TGTGCCAGCAGTTCCCATACAGGTGACGAGACCCAGTACTTC. As protein: CASSSHTGDETQYF.

The chain is built from TRBV27 and TRBJ2-4; D gene unclear. Germline V gives CDR1 MNHEY, CDR2 SMNVEV (reference sequence). Trimming took 0 bases from V and 2 from J, leaving 11 bases between them. CDR3 length: 16 amino acids. DNA of the CDR3: TGTGCCAGCAGTTTATCGGTACCTAGACCCAAAAACATTCAGTACTTC. Translation gives CASSLSVPRPKNIQYF.

This chain links TRBV28 with TRBJ2-5; 8 positions match TRBD2. Germline CDR1 is MDHEN and CDR2 is SYDVKM. This CDR3 is 16 amino acids long. Trimming at V came to 5 bases and at J to 5 bases, leaving 13 bases not matched to a gene. The CDR3 loop is CASSPPRGLGFETQYF. The CDR3 nucleotides are TGTGCCAGCAGTCCCCCTAGGGGACTAGGGTTTGAGACCCAGTACTTC.

V and J are TRBV5-4 and TRBJ2-3, with 10 bases that match TRBD2. Trimming cost V 4 bases and J 0 bases; bases outside gene matches: 2. There are 15 residues in the CDR3. Germline assignment: CDR1 SGHNT and CDR2 YYREEE (reference sequence). The CDR3 spells CASSKTSGSTDTQYF. The CDR3 bases are TGTGCCAGCAGCAAGACTAGCGGGAGCACAGATACGCAGTATTTT.